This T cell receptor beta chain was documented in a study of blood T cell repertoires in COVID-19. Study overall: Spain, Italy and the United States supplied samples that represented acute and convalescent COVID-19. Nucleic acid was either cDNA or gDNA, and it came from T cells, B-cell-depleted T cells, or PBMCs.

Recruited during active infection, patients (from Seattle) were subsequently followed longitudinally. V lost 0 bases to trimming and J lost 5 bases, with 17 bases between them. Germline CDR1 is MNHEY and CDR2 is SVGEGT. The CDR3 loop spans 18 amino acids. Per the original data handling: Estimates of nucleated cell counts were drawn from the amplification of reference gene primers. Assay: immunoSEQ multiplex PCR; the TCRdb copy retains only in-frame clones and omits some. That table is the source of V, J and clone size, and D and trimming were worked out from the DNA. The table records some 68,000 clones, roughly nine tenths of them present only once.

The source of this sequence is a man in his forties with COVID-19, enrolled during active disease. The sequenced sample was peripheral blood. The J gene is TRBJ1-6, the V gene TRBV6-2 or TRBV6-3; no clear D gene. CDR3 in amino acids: CASSYSRTGRGDNSPLHF. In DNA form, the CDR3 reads TGTGCCAGCAGTTACTCGAGGACGGGTCGGGGAGATAATTCACCCCTCCACTTT.